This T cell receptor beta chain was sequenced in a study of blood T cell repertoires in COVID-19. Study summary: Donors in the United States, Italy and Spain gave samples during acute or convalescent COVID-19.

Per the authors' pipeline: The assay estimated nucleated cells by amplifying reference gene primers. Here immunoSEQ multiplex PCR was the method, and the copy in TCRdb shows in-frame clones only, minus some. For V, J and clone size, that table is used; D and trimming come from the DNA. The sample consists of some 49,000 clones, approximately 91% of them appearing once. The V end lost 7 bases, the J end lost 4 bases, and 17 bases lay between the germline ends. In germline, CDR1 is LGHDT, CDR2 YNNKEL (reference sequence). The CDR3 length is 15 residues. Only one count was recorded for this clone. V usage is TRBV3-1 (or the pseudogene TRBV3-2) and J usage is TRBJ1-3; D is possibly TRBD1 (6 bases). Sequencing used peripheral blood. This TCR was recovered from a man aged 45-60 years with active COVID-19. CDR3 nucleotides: TGTGCCAGCACTACACAGGGCGGTCGCGGAAACACCATATATTTT. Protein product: CASTTQGGRGNTIYF.